Detailed here is one T cell receptor beta chain. This sample was taken from a study of control samples from healthy donors and cancer patients. The CDR3 runs 15 residues. V was cut by 0 bases and J by 2 bases, with 10 bases left in between. Germline-derived CDR1 and CDR2 are MNHEY and SVGAGI. Measured with immunoSEQ multiplex PCR; TCRdb has only the in-frame clones, and not every one. The profile shows 35,000 to 55,000 clones, under 95% of them singletons. The sample taken for sequencing was PBMCs. This chain uses TRBV6-5 with TRBJ1-2; D is uncertain. This receptor was identified in a woman aged 40-49 years with head and neck cancer. The CDR3, as DNA: TGTGCCAGCAGTTACTCGATCGCGGAAAACTATGGCTACACCTTC. It yields the protein CASSYSIAENYGYTF.